One and the same sample provided the 32 T cell receptor beta chains below, sequenced in a study of cytomegalovirus exposure and HLA in healthy donors. The PCR ran on 60 Vbeta and 13 Jbeta primers. Clones were sequenced by immunoSEQ multiplex PCR, and TCRdb holds only the in-frame ones, with some missing. The sample has some 90,000 clones; roughly 79% are singletons. Sequenced input: PBMCs. These receptors were obtained from a man younger than 40 in good health and CMV-seronegative.

The V and J genes are TRBV7-8 and TRBJ2-2, with D perhaps TRBD2 (5 bases). Germline V gives CDR1 SGHVS, CDR2 FQNEAQ. Trimming removed 1 base at V and 4 bases at J, with 13 bases between. This CDR3 spans 16 amino acids. The CDR3 DNA is TGTGCCAGCAGCTTAGAAGGGAGAATCGGCACCGGGGAGCTGTTTTTT. It translates to CASSLEGRIGTGELFF.

This sequence joins TRBV19 and TRBJ1-1; 7 bases match TRBD1. V shed 0 bases and J 10 bases; nucleotides not matched to a gene: 11. CDR1 LNHDA and CDR2 SQIVND come from the germline V gene (reference sequence). There are 15 residues in the CDR3. CDR3 in amino acids: CASSIDQGGRRRAFF. CDR3 nucleotides: TGTGCCAGTAGTATAGATCAAGGGGGCCGACGGAGAGCTTTCTTT.

This chain links TRBV16 with TRBJ1-2; unclear D gene. CDR1 is KGHSY and CDR2 is FQNENV in the germline V gene. CDR3 length equals 13 residues. Trimming shortened V by 9 bases and J by 3 bases, and 14 bases separated the two germline ends. The DNA of the CDR3 is TGTGCCAGTATATTAATCCCGGACTATGGCTACACCTTC. This gives the protein CASILIPDYGYTF.

The chain uses TRBV10-1 and TRBJ2-2; D remains ambiguous. Trimming shortened V by 5 bases and J by 5 bases, and 12 bases separated the two germline ends. The CDR3 contains 14 residues. In germline, CDR1 is WNHNN, CDR2 SYGVQD (reference sequence). This CDR3 is CASSRTAATGELFF. Here the CDR3 DNA reads TGCGCCAGCAGTCGAACCGCGGCGACCGGGGAGCTGTTTTTT.

This clone showed up just a few times. The chain combines TRBV5-4 with TRBJ2-7; D perhaps matches TRBD2 (7 bases). CDR1 and CDR2 (germline): SGHNT, YYREEE (reference sequence). V was clipped by 1 base and J by 6 bases, with 14 bases between them. The length of the CDR3 is 14 residues. The CDR3 DNA follows: TGTGCCAGCAGCTTGATAATGAGGGGGGGCGAGCAGTACGTC. Its protein is CASSLIMRGGEQYV.

The chain links TRBV7-3 to TRBJ2-1; 7 bases fit TRBD2. CDR1 is SGHTA, CDR2 FQGTGA, per germline. The CDR3 is 15 amino acids. Trimming at V came to 1 base and at J to 2 bases, leaving 2 bases not matched to a gene. The CDR3 region has the DNA TGTGCCAGCAGCTTAATTGCGGGGGCCTACAATGAGCAGTTCTTC. Translating it yields CASSLIAGAYNEQFF.

J is TRBJ2-1 and V is TRBV28; the D gene is possibly TRBD2 (5 bases). V was pared by 5 bases and J by 6 bases, with 11 bases between. The CDR3 loop spans 13 amino acids. Germline CDR1 reads MDHEN; CDR2 reads SYDVKM. The CDR3 bases are TGTGCCAGCAGTCGGACGGACTCCAATGAGCAGTTCTTC. Translation: CASSRTDSNEQFF. The complete variable domain, with remaining parts taken from reference TRBV28 and TRBJ2-1, reads DVKVTQSSRYLVKRTGEKVFLECVQDMDHENMFWYRQDPGLGLRLIYFSYDVKMKEKGDIPEGYSVSREKKERFSLILESASTNQTSMYLCASSRTDSNEQFFGPGTRLTVL.

The chain has TRBV14 and TRBJ1-1; D is possibly TRBD1 (6 bases). Trimming shortened V by 2 bases and J by 7 bases, and 8 bases separated the two germline ends. The germline V gene has CDR1 SGHDN and CDR2 FVKESK. CDR3 length equals 12 residues. In DNA, the CDR3 is TGTGCCAGCAGCCAAACGACAGGTGAAGCTTTCTTT. It yields the protein CASSQTTGEAFF.

The chain couples TRBV7-3 to TRBJ1-1; tentative D call: TRBD1 (5 bases). The CDR3 contains 16 residues. Between the trimmed V and J ends, which lost 2 bases and 1 base, there was a span of 14 bases. The V gene's germline CDR1 is SGHTA and CDR2 FQGTGA. As DNA, the CDR3 is TGTGCCAGCAGCTTATTTGGTGGGGGAGGGAACACTGAAGCTTTCTTT. Residues: CASSLFGGGGNTEAFF.

This chain connects TRBV7-9 to TRBJ1-5, with D unclear. Germline V gene data show CDR1 as SEHNR and CDR2 as FQNEAQ (reference sequence). V dropped 6 bases and J dropped 4 bases, with 4 bases sitting between them. This CDR3 has 11 residues. This CDR3 reads CASRLNQPQHF. The CDR3 coding sequence is TGTGCCAGCAGACTGAATCAGCCCCAGCATTTT.

The V call is TRBV7-9, the J call TRBJ1-4; D gene uncertain. Trimming pared 1 base from V and 0 bases from J, leaving 15 bases between. Germline-derived CDR1 and CDR2 are SEHNR and FQNEAQ (reference sequence). The CDR3 is 18 amino acids. CDR3 in amino acids: CASSLVSWAGATNEKLFF. CDR3 DNA sequence: TGTGCCAGCAGCTTAGTCTCTTGGGCGGGTGCAACTAATGAAAAACTGTTTTTT.

V is TRBV2 and J is TRBJ1-2; D remains ambiguous. The germline gives CDR1 SNHLY, CDR2 FYNNEI. The CDR3 sequence is 11 residues long. Trimming took off 8 bases at V and 8 bases at J, with 12 bases between the two ends. The CDR3 reads CASPPGSGYTF. CDR3 nucleotide sequence: TGTGCCAGCCCCCCCGGGAGCGGCTACACCTTC.

This sequence joins TRBV6-8 and TRBJ1-6; 7 positions match TRBD1. This CDR3 contains 15 residues. From germline, CDR1 is MNHGY and CDR2 SAAAGT. J was trimmed by 11 bases and V by 5 bases; bases with no gene match: 12. The CDR3 protein is CASSGQERGNPPLHF. In DNA, the CDR3 is TGTGCCAGCAGTGGACAGGAGCGGGGGAATCCACCCCTCCACTTT.

This clone was seen just once. V usage is TRBV9 and J usage is TRBJ1-2; TRBD1 is a possible D gene (6 bases). This CDR3 has 13 amino acids. V gave up 0 bases and J gave up 8 bases, with 11 bases separating them. From germline, CDR1 is SGDLS and CDR2 YYNGEE. The CDR3 spells CASSVATGIGYTF. The DNA for the CDR3 is TGTGCCAGCAGCGTAGCTACAGGGATCGGCTACACCTTC.

The chain is built from TRBV19 and TRBJ2-5, with D maybe TRBD2 (5 bases). CDR1 is LNHDA and CDR2 is SQIVND in the germline V gene (reference sequence). Trimming took off 5 bases at V and 5 bases at J, with 12 bases between the two ends. The CDR3 length is 13 residues. In DNA form, the CDR3 reads TGTGCCAGTAGTGACCGGCGGAGGGAGACCCAGTACTTC. This gives the protein CASSDRRRETQYF.

The CDR3 coding sequence is TGTGCCACCAGCAGAGAGGGGGCTCGTAATTCACCCCTCCACTTT. Translation: CATSREGARNSPLHF. The V call is TRBV15, the J call TRBJ1-6; D perhaps matches TRBD1 (6 bases). V dropped 0 bases and J dropped 6 bases, with 9 bases sitting between them. The germline V gene has CDR1 LNHNV and CDR2 YYDKDF (reference sequence). This CDR3 spans 15 amino acids.

The chain links TRBV10-3 to TRBJ2-5; 8 bases align to TRBD1. This CDR3 has 14 residues. The germline V gene has CDR1 ENHRY and CDR2 SYGVKD. CDR3 in amino acids: CASMGRGPQETQYF. CDR3 DNA sequence: TGTGCGAGTATGGGCAGGGGGCCCCAAGAGACCCAGTACTTC.

The chain combines TRBV23-1 with TRBJ1-1, with 9 bases aligning to TRBD1. TRBV23-1 is flagged as an ORF with uncertain function. The CDR3 runs to 15 residues. Losses at the gene ends were 7 bases for V and 2 bases for J; bases not matched to a gene: 8. CDR3 DNA: TGCGCCAGCACGGGGACAGGGAGGTTTAACACTGAAGCTTTCTTT. Protein sequence: CASTGTGRFNTEAFF.

This clone was seen only a few times. CDR3 residues: CASSQEVQGTYEQYF. Written as DNA, the CDR3 is TGTGCCAGCAGCCAAGAGGTGCAGGGAACCTACGAGCAGTACTTC. The chain has TRBV4-2 and TRBJ2-7; possible D gene TRBD1, 5 bases. CDR1 is LGHNA and CDR2 is YNFKEQ in the germline V gene. The CDR3 totals 15 residues. Trimming removed 0 bases from V and 2 bases from J, with 11 bases in between.

The CDR3 DNA is TGTGCCAGCAGCTTAGTGGCAGGGCGGGGCGACTATGGCTACACCTTC. Translating gives CASSLVAGRGDYGYTF. The chain uses TRBV5-4 and TRBJ1-2; D may be TRBD1 (5 bases). V shed 2 bases and J shed 3 bases, with 17 bases lying between them. CDR3 size: 16 residues. Germline V lookup: CDR1 SGHNT, CDR2 YYREEE (reference sequence).

The chain employs TRBV7-9 and TRBJ2-4; 9 nucleotides match TRBD1. Germline CDR1 SEHNR, CDR2 FQNEAQ (reference sequence). The CDR3 is made up of 17 amino acids. J lost 2 bases, V lost 5 bases, and 10 bases had no gene match. CDR3 protein: CASSPDRDREPKNIQYF. CDR3 DNA: TGTGCCAGCAGCCCAGACCGGGACAGGGAACCCAAAAACATTCAGTACTTC.

The V call is TRBV18, the J call TRBJ2-2; 13 bases match TRBD2. The length of the CDR3 is 21 residues. The V and J ends lost 3 bases and 4 bases, in that order; junction bases with no gene match: 17. CDR1 is KGHSH and CDR2 is LQKENI in the germline V gene. CDR3 amino acids: CASSPLGTSGIGGKITGELFF. DNA of the CDR3: TGTGCCAGCTCACCCCTCGGGACTAGCGGGATCGGCGGGAAAATCACCGGGGAGCTGTTTTTT.

This chain joins TRBV7-8 and TRBJ2-7; D is ambiguous. Trimming pared 1 base from V and 6 bases from J, leaving 7 bases between. Germline V lookup: CDR1 SGHVS, CDR2 FQNEAQ. This CDR3 contains 12 residues. The DNA of the CDR3 is TGTGCCAGCAGCTTAGGACTGGGCGAGCAGTACTTC. Amino acid sequence: CASSLGLGEQYF. Looking up the rest from reference TRBV7-8 and TRBJ2-7 gives the full variable domain: GAGVSQSPRYKVAKRGQDVALRCDPISGHVSLFWYQQALGQGPEFLTYFQNEAQLDKSGLPSDRFFAERPEGSVSTLKIQRTQQEDSAVYLCASSLGLGEQYFGPGTRLTVT.

The chain joins TRBV19 to TRBJ1-2; D may be TRBD1 (5 bases). From germline, CDR1 is LNHDA and CDR2 SQIVND (reference sequence). V lost 5 bases to trimming and J lost 4 bases, with 14 bases between them. The length of the CDR3 is 14 residues. The CDR3 DNA sequence: TGTGCCAGTAGTTCGTACGGGGGTTCCTATGGCTACACCTTC. It codes for CASSSYGGSYGYTF. Using reference TRBV19 and TRBJ1-2 for the parts outside the CDR3, the full variable domain is DGGITQSPKYLFRKEGQNVTLSCEQNLNHDAMYWYRQDPGQGLRLIYYSQIVNDFQKGDIAEGYSVSREKKESFPLTVTSAQKNPTAFYLCASSSYGGSYGYTFGSGTRLTVV.

This clone is a singleton in its sample. Distinct nucleotide sequences in the sample also encode this CDR3. The chain couples TRBV19 to TRBJ1-1; possibly TRBD1 for D (5 bases). Trimming removed 1 base from V and 2 bases from J, with 8 bases in between. The CDR3 has 14 residues. CDR1 and CDR2 from the germline V gene are LNHDA and SQIVND (reference sequence). In DNA, the CDR3 is TGTGCCAGTAGTATAGGGGGCCCCAACACTGAAGCTTTCTTT. Protein: CASSIGGPNTEAFF.

This chain uses TRBV5-8 with TRBJ1-5; maybe TRBD1 (5 bases). The V and J ends lost 3 bases and 0 bases respectively, with 16 bases between them. The CDR3 length is 17 residues. Germline V gene lookup returns CDR1 SGHTS and CDR2 YDEGEE. The CDR3 sequence is CASSSQRQRYSNQPQHF. In DNA form, the CDR3 reads TGTGCCAGCAGCTCACAGAGACAGCGTTATAGCAATCAGCCCCAGCATTTT.

The count of this clone is one. The rearrangement joins TRBV19 to TRBJ1-2; D possibly corresponds to TRBD1 (6 bases). The CDR3 sequence is 14 residues long. Germline V gene data show CDR1 as LNHDA and CDR2 as SQIVND (reference sequence). V lost 5 bases to trimming and J lost 6 bases, with 16 bases between them. CDR3 coding DNA: TGTGCCAGTAGTGCCACCAACAGGGTTGATGGCTACACCTTC. This codes for CASSATNRVDGYTF.

The chain combines TRBV29-1 with TRBJ2-2; a weak D match, TRBD2 (6 bases). The CDR3 totals 14 residues. Germline CDR1 reads SQVTM; CDR2 reads ANQGSEA. The V end was cut by 7 bases, the J end by 0 bases, with 12 bases between. CDR3 bases: TGCAGCGGGTCGGCGGGACCGAACACCGGGGAGCTGTTTTTT. It is translated as CSGSAGPNTGELFF.

V is TRBV7-9 and J is TRBJ1-2; no clear D. Germline V gene sequence: CDR1 SEHNR, CDR2 FQNEAQ (reference sequence). The V and J ends lost 0 bases and 6 bases respectively, with 11 bases between them. CDR3 size: 14 residues. Here the CDR3 reads CASSLAERFDGYTF. As DNA, the CDR3 is TGTGCCAGCAGCTTAGCAGAGCGGTTTGATGGCTACACCTTC. Combining the CDR3 with reference TRBV7-9 and TRBJ1-2 gives the whole variable domain DTGVSQNPRHKITKRGQNVTFRCDPISEHNRLYWYRQTLGQGPEFLTYFQNEAQLEKSRLLSDRFSAERPKGSFSTLEIQRTEQGDSAMYLCASSLAERFDGYTFGSGTRLTVV.

The CDR3 DNA is TGTGCCAGCAGCCCGGGACAGGGGGAGGACGGGGAGCTGTTTTTT. Translated, it gives CASSPGQGEDGELFF. The chain links TRBV7-6 to TRBJ2-2; 11 nucleotides agree with TRBD1. Trimming took 5 bases from V and 7 from J; bases not matched to a gene: 6. In germline, CDR1 is SGHVS, CDR2 FNYEAQ. The CDR3 totals 15 residues.

This chain connects TRBV19 to TRBJ2-1; tentative D call: TRBD2 (5 bases). Trimming stripped 6 bases from V and 7 bases from J, with 16 bases between. The CDR3 spans 14 residues. The germline V gene encodes CDR1 LNHDA and CDR2 SQIVND (reference sequence). The CDR3 DNA is TGTGCCAGTAGCCTGGGAGACTATACAAATGAGCAGTTCTTC. Translation: CASSLGDYTNEQFF. The entire variable domain, with the rest obtained from reference TRBV19 and TRBJ2-1, is as follows: DGGITQSPKYLFRKEGQNVTLSCEQNLNHDAMYWYRQDPGQGLRLIYYSQIVNDFQKGDIAEGYSVSREKKESFPLTVTSAQKNPTAFYLCASSLGDYTNEQFFGPGTRLTVL.

The chain recombines TRBV7-9 with TRBJ1-1; tentative D call: TRBD1 (5 bases). Germline values: CDR1 SEHNR, CDR2 FQNEAQ (reference sequence). V was clipped by 5 bases and J by 3 bases, with 16 bases between them. The CDR3 has 15 residues. Here the CDR3 reads CASSRARGWDTEAFF. The CDR3 nucleotides read TGTGCCAGCAGCCGTGCACGGGGGTGGGACACTGAAGCTTTCTTT.